These 28 T cell receptor beta chains came from one sample sequenced in a study of cytomegalovirus exposure and HLA in healthy donors. Primers: 60 Vbeta forward and 13 Jbeta reverse. Some clones are missing from TCRdb's copy, which holds only in-frame ones; the method was immunoSEQ multiplex PCR. Of about 110,000 clones listed, more than 70% are singletons. The sample was PBMCs. These TCRs come from an older woman in good health and CMV-seropositive.

As to this clone: The junction does not match germline at one end; this may be a read error. V gene TRBV7-7 combines with J gene TRBJ2-5; the match to TRBD1 covers 9 bases. Gene TRBJ2-7 matches the end of the DNA better, so the J call may be wrong. In germline, CDR1 is SSHAT, CDR2 FNYEAQ (reference sequence). CDR3 size: 15 residues. Here the CDR3 reads CASSPGQGPPYEQYF. CDR3 sequence (DNA): TGTGCTAGCAGCCCAGGACAGGGGCCTCCCTACGAGCAGTACTTC.

Turning to this clone: An end of the junction differs from the germline gene, which may be a read error. This chain connects TRBV7-7 to TRBJ2-5; 9 nucleotides agree with TRBD1. CDR1 is SSHAT, CDR2 FNYEAQ, per germline (reference sequence). The CDR3 sequence is 15 residues long. The CDR3 sequence: CASSPRRDRVETQYF. DNA for the CDR3: TGTGCTAGCAGCCCGCGCCGGGACAGGGTAGAGACCCAGTACTTC.

This clone was found a few times. The chain couples TRBV7-7 to TRBJ1-3; TRBD1 matches at 9 bases. The CDR3 contains 13 residues. Germline CDR1 SSHAT, CDR2 FNYEAQ (reference sequence). The CDR3 loop is CAIGTGSGNTIYF. The CDR3 DNA reads TGTGCTATAGGGACAGGGTCTGGAAACACCATATATTTT.

V usage is TRBV5-6 and J usage is TRBJ2-2; D is possibly TRBD1 (5 bases). V was clipped by 0 bases and J by 7 bases, with 10 bases between them. The germline V gene encodes CDR1 SGHDT and CDR2 YYEEEE. This CDR3 is built from 14 residues. The CDR3 sequence: CASSLVRAGGELFF. Here the CDR3 DNA reads TGTGCCAGCAGCTTGGTCAGGGCAGGCGGGGAGCTGTTTTTT.

In this sample, this clone turned up a few times. This chain links TRBV6-4 with TRBJ1-5; the D gene is possibly TRBD1 (5 bases). The CDR3 sequence is 19 residues long. V was trimmed by 0 bases and J by 2 bases, leaving 20 bases between them. Germline loops: CDR1 MRHNA, CDR2 SNTAGT. In nucleotides, the CDR3 is TGTGCCAGCAGTGACTCTACAGGACCCCCACATTGTTGCAATCAGCCCCAGCATTTT. Translation gives CASSDSTGPPHCCNQPQHF.

The genes are TRBV19 and TRBJ1-5; no definite D call. CDR1 and CDR2 (germline): LNHDA, SQIVND (reference sequence). The CDR3 is 15 amino acids. The V gene lost 5 bases and the J gene lost 4 bases, with 15 bases spanning the gap. The CDR3 nucleotides are TGTGCCAGTAGTTTAAACGGGGTGGGGAATCAGCCCCAGCATTTT. This encodes CASSLNGVGNQPQHF.

This clone was counted only a few times. The chain is built from TRBV6-6 and TRBJ2-1; TRBD2 aligns across 8 bases. The V segment lost 5 bases and the J segment 7 bases; nucleotides outside the gene matches: 10. Germline V CDR1 and CDR2: MNHNY, SVGAGI (reference sequence). The CDR3 covers 15 residues. In nucleotides, the CDR3 is TGTGCCAGCAGTGACAGCGGGAGTCCCTGGAATGAGCAGTTCTTC. Translated: CASSDSGSPWNEQFF.

This chain links TRBV21-1 with TRBJ1-4; the tabulated D call, TRBD1, remains unverified against the DNA. TRBV21-1 is a known pseudogene. The CDR3 sequence is 16 residues long. This CDR3 is CASSSRGNRGDEKLFF. The CDR3 DNA is TGTGCCAGCAGCTCTCGGGGGAACAGGGGGGATGAAAAACTGTTTTTT.

In this sample, this clone turned up once. The rearrangement joins TRBV7-9 to TRBJ2-3; 10 bases are shared with TRBD2. V dropped 2 bases and J dropped 2; count of bases not matched to a gene: 4. Germline CDR1 reads SEHNR; CDR2 reads FQNEAQ (reference sequence). The CDR3 has 16 amino acids. The CDR3 DNA sequence: TGTGCCAGCAGCTTAATAGCGGGAGGTACCACAGATACGCAGTATTTT. Protein: CASSLIAGGTTDTQYF.

The rearrangement links TRBV20-1 to TRBJ1-1; tentative D call: TRBD1 (5 bases). The length of the CDR3 is 11 residues. CDR1 is DFQATT, CDR2 SNEGSKA, per germline (reference sequence). CDR3 nucleotides: TGCGGACCTGCAGGGCGAACTGAAGCTTTCTTT. Its protein is CGPAGRTEAFF.

The chain links TRBV11-2 to TRBJ2-1, with a possible D match to TRBD1 (5 bases). Looked up from germline, CDR1 is SGHAT and CDR2 is FQNNGV. The CDR3 runs 15 residues. V was trimmed by 2 bases and J by 8 bases, leaving 16 bases between them. Here the CDR3 reads CASSLRRVPPDEQFF. The DNA for the CDR3 is TGTGCCAGCAGCTTACGCAGGGTGCCCCCCGATGAGCAGTTCTTC.

The chain joins TRBV28 to TRBJ2-7; perhaps TRBD1 as D (5 bases). CDR3 length equals 16 residues. Trimming removed 5 bases from V and 6 bases from J, with 23 bases in between. Germline V gives CDR1 MDHEN, CDR2 SYDVKM. The CDR3 sequence is CASSGARNSDLGEQYF. The CDR3 region has the DNA TGTGCCAGCAGTGGGGCCCGGAATAGTGACTTAGGCGAGCAGTACTTC.

The rearrangement links TRBV7-3 to TRBJ1-6; no definite D call. Per germline, CDR1 SGHTA and CDR2 FQGTGA. The CDR3 covers 13 residues. V was pared by 6 bases and J by 8 bases, with 11 bases between. The CDR3 reads CASSPGPYSPLHF. The CDR3 DNA is TGTGCCAGCAGTCCTGGGCCATATTCACCCCTCCACTTT.

This chain uses TRBV29-1 with TRBJ2-1, with 7 bases aligning to TRBD2. The CDR3 is made up of 14 amino acids. In germline, CDR1 is SQVTM, CDR2 ANQGSEA. DNA for the CDR3: TGCAGTGGTTGTGGGGTGAGTGAGCGGGAAGAGCAGTTCTTC. Its protein is CSGCGVSEREEQFF.

The rearrangement uses TRBV28 and TRBJ1-2; D remains ambiguous. CDR3 length equals 15 residues. V lost 4 bases to trimming and J lost 2 bases, with 14 bases between them. Per the germline V gene, CDR1 is MDHEN and CDR2 is SYDVKM. CDR3 sequence reads: CASSSPDLGNYGYTF. The CDR3 nucleotides are TGTGCCAGCAGTTCGCCGGACTTGGGGAACTATGGCTACACCTTC.

The chain employs TRBV19 and TRBJ2-1, with D perhaps matching TRBD1 (6 bases). The CDR3 length is 15 residues. The germline V and J ends were trimmed by 5 bases and 5 bases, with 16 bases remaining between them. Germline CDR1 LNHDA, CDR2 SQIVND (reference sequence). The CDR3 DNA is TGTGCCAGTAGTTTAACCGGGACACGGAACAATGAGCAGTTCTTC. Protein product: CASSLTGTRNNEQFF.

The chain couples TRBV9 to TRBJ2-1; TRBD2 aligns across 12 bases. V shed 4 bases, J shed 7 bases, and the junction held 6 bases outside the gene matches. This CDR3 has 15 residues. Germline assignment: CDR1 SGDLS and CDR2 YYNGEE. The CDR3 DNA reads TGTGCCAGCAGCAGTCTAGCGGGAGGGGGGAATGAGCAGTTCTTC. This codes for CASSSLAGGGNEQFF.

The chain couples TRBV13 to TRBJ2-3, with TRBD1 matching 7 bases. With 5 bases clipped from V and 2 bases from J, the junction kept 7 bases outside the gene matches. Germline V CDR1 and CDR2: PRHDT, FYEKMQ (reference sequence). The CDR3 contains 15 residues. Written as DNA, the CDR3 is TGTGCCAGCAGCGCACAACAGGGGAACACAGATACGCAGTATTTT. As protein: CASSAQQGNTDTQYF.

The V call is TRBV2, the J call TRBJ1-2, with D tentatively TRBD1 (5 bases). Trimming removed 8 bases at V and 2 bases at J, with 15 bases between. Germline V gene lookup returns CDR1 SNHLY and CDR2 FYNNEI. The CDR3 has 14 residues. The CDR3 DNA reads as TGTGCCAGCGCGGGGCCGAATTACAACTATGGCTACACCTTC. This encodes CASAGPNYNYGYTF.

The genes are TRBV5-5 and TRBJ1-2, with 8 bases lining up with TRBD1. In germline, CDR1 is SGHKS, CDR2 YYEKEE (reference sequence). The CDR3 sequence is 14 residues long. Trimming took 0 bases from V and 8 from J; bases not matched to a gene: 6. The CDR3: CASSLGRGLGGYTF. DNA for the CDR3: TGTGCCAGCAGCTTGGGCAGGGGGCTAGGCGGCTACACCTTC.

The chain couples TRBV5-1 to TRBJ2-1, with 9 bases aligning to TRBD2. CDR3 length: 19 residues. V gave up 0 bases and J gave up 1 base; unmatched junction bases: 11. CDR1 and CDR2 from the germline V gene are SGHRS and YFSETQ. CDR3 in DNA: TGCGCCAGCAGCTTGGTTGGGGGTGGACTAGCGATTTCCTACAATGAGCAGTTCTTC. Amino acids: CASSLVGGGLAISYNEQFF. Filled out from reference TRBV5-1 and TRBJ2-1, the complete variable domain reads KAGVTQTPRYLIKTRGQQVTLSCSPISGHRSVSWYQQTPGQGLQFLFEYFSETQRNKGNFPGRFSGRQFSNSRSEMNVSTLELGDSALYLCASSLVGGGLAISYNEQFFGPGTRLTVL.

The chain uses TRBV7-9 and TRBJ2-7; 10 bases match TRBD2. CDR3 size: 17 residues. Germline CDR1 and CDR2: SEHNR and FQNEAQ (reference sequence). Trimming took 4 bases from V and 4 from J; bases not matched to a gene: 13. The CDR3 DNA is TGTGCCAGCAGCTCAGGGTATGGGGCTAGCGGGAGTTACGAGCAGTACTTC. It specifies CASSSGYGASGSYEQYF.

The chain couples TRBV9 to TRBJ1-2; D not certain. The V gene's germline CDR1 is SGDLS and CDR2 YYNGEE. This CDR3 has 14 residues. V was pared by 0 bases and J by 3 bases, with 9 bases between. This CDR3 reads CASSVETGYYGYTF. Written as DNA, the CDR3 is TGTGCCAGCAGCGTAGAAACGGGGTACTATGGCTACACCTTC.

V gene TRBV4-2 combines with J gene TRBJ1-2; D perhaps matches TRBD1 (6 bases). Germline loops: CDR1 LGHNA, CDR2 YNFKEQ. Trimming took 0 bases from V and 5 from J, leaving 13 bases between them. The CDR3 is made up of 15 amino acids. In DNA, the CDR3 is TGTGCCAGCAGCCAAGACAGGGGCACCTGGTATGGCTACACCTTC. Translated: CASSQDRGTWYGYTF.

This rearrangement joins TRBV19 to TRBJ1-1; tentatively, D is TRBD1 (6 bases). Between the trimmed V and J ends, which lost 7 bases and 11 bases, there was a span of 20 bases. CDR1 is LNHDA, CDR2 SQIVND, per germline (reference sequence). The CDR3 has 13 residues. The CDR3 protein is CASTPLGQIFAFF. CDR3 bases: TGTGCCAGTACACCGCTTGGACAGATTTTCGCTTTCTTT.

The gene calls are TRBV29-1 and TRBJ1-2; TRBD1 aligns across 10 bases. From germline, CDR1 is SQVTM and CDR2 ANQGSEA. The CDR3 sequence is 15 residues long. V lost 4 bases to trimming and J lost 4 bases; unmatched junction nucleotides: 9. CDR3 DNA: TGCAGCGTTGGAGGGACAGGGGAACCCTTCTATGGCTACACCTTC. Translation: CSVGGTGEPFYGYTF.

V gene TRBV18 combines with J gene TRBJ1-1; D perhaps matches TRBD1 (5 bases). The germline V and J ends were trimmed by 3 bases and 4 bases, with 15 bases remaining between them. CDR3 length: 15 amino acids. The V gene's germline CDR1 is KGHSH and CDR2 LQKENI. The CDR3 is CASSPGGRGSTEAFF. As DNA, the CDR3 is TGTGCCAGCTCACCGGGGGGGAGGGGTAGCACTGAAGCTTTCTTT. The full variable domain, completed using reference TRBV18 and TRBJ1-1, is NAGVMQNPRHLVRRRGQEARLRCSPMKGHSHVYWYRQLPEEGLKFMVYLQKENIIDESGMPKERFSAEFPKEGPSILRIQQVVRGDSAAYFCASSPGGRGSTEAFFGQGTRLTVV.

The chain carries TRBV28 and TRBJ2-1; the match to TRBD1 covers 7 bases. The J segment lost 3 bases and the V segment lost 7 bases, leaving 12 bases of the junction unmatched. CDR1 is MDHEN, CDR2 SYDVKM, per germline. The CDR3 runs 16 residues. CDR3 protein: CASNRAPPGGYNEQFF. Here the CDR3 DNA reads TGTGCCAGCAACCGGGCCCCCCCAGGGGGCTACAATGAGCAGTTCTTC.